The 28 T cell receptor beta chains below come from one sample, sequenced in a study of breast tumors, draining lymph nodes, adjacent tissues. One entry per CDR3 protein, called by TCRdb with MiXCR from the multiplex PCR reads. The table has around 22,000 distinct CDR3 sequences, approximately 60% seen once. Sample: tumor-adjacent breast tissue. These TCRs come from a female donor with breast cancer. Some clones in this sample may be carry-over from other donors' samples.

The gene calls are TRBV19 and TRBJ2-3, with a tentative D call TRBD2 (5 bases). Germline V gene sequence: CDR1 LNHDA, CDR2 SQIVND (reference sequence). This CDR3 has 13 amino acids. V shed 5 bases and J shed 11 bases, with 17 bases lying between them. The CDR3: CASSGFGVNEQYF. CDR3 in DNA: TGTGCCAGTAGTGGGTTCGGGGTAAATGAGCAGTATTTT.

V is TRBV20-1 and J is TRBJ1-2, with 8 positions matching TRBD1. J was trimmed by 7 bases and V by 1 base; bases with no gene match: 11. The CDR3 has 15 amino acids. Germline CDR1 is DFQATT and CDR2 is SNEGSKA (reference sequence). CDR3 sequence: CSARVRQGRGGGYTF. CDR3 in DNA: TGCAGTGCTAGAGTTCGACAGGGGCGAGGGGGTGGCTACACCTTC.

The sample holds one count of this clonotype. Compared with germline, one end of the junction differs, possibly owing to a read error. This chain links TRBV20-1 with TRBJ2-3; D gene unclear. The CDR3 extends over 11 amino acids. Germline assignment: CDR1 DFQATT and CDR2 SNEGSKA (reference sequence). The CDR3 is CSASHQDTQSF. CDR3 DNA sequence: TGCAGTGCCTCACACCAAGATACGCAGTCTTTT.

By share of the sample, this clonotype is medium-sized (0.01 to 0.1%). This rearrangement joins TRBV9 to TRBJ2-7, with 10 bases fitting TRBD1. The trim removed 4 bases at V and 5 bases at J, leaving 9 bases unmatched. Germline V gene lookup returns CDR1 SGDLS and CDR2 YYNGEE. The CDR3 sequence is 15 residues long. The CDR3, as DNA: TGTGCCAGCAGCCCAAGGACAGGGGGGAGGAACGAGCAGTACTTC. It yields the protein CASSPRTGGRNEQYF.

This chain connects TRBV7-8 to TRBJ2-7, with D possibly matching TRBD1 (6 bases). The V gene lost 5 bases and the J gene lost 3 bases, with 11 bases spanning the gap. Looked up from germline, CDR1 is SGHVS and CDR2 is FQNEAQ. CDR3 length equals 13 residues. CDR3 bases: TGTGCCAGCAGCCGGGACACCCTCTACGAGCAGTACTTC. Its protein is CASSRDTLYEQYF.

The CDR3 nucleotides read TGTGCCAGTAGAGGTTGGCCCACCTACGAGCAGTACTTC. This gives the protein CASRGWPTYEQYF. The chain links TRBV19 to TRBJ2-7, with no clear D. Germline V gene sequence: CDR1 LNHDA, CDR2 SQIVND (reference sequence). The CDR3 is 13 residues long. The V and J ends lost 6 bases and 2 bases respectively, with 11 bases between them.

In the case of this clonotype: Germline and junction disagree at one end, which may indicate a read error. The chain is built from TRBV24-1 and TRBJ1-3; D is unclear. The CDR3 consists of 14 residues. CDR1 and CDR2 from the germline V gene are KGHDR and SFDVKD. The DNA for the CDR3 is TGTGCCACCAGTGATCCCCCCTCTGGAAGCACCATATATTTT. It codes for CATSDPPSGSTIYF.

As regards this clonotype: The CDR3 does not end in the conserved phenylalanine or tryptophan, so this is likely a read error. The chain couples TRBV5-1 to TRBJ1-5, with D hard to call. V was clipped by 3 bases and J by 0 bases, with 10 bases between them. Germline V gives CDR1 SGHRS, CDR2 YFSETQ. This CDR3 is built from 15 residues. CDR3 DNA sequence: TGCGCCAGCAGCTCAGACGGAATTAGCAATCAGCCCCAGCATCTT. Translated: CASSSDGISNQPQHL.

The chain links TRBV5-4 to TRBJ1-6, with 7 bases matching TRBD1. Germline CDR1 SGHNT, CDR2 YYREEE (reference sequence). The V gene end was trimmed by 0 bases and the J gene end by 8 bases; junction bases not matched to a gene: 2. There are 14 residues in the CDR3. For the CDR3, the DNA is TGTGCCAGCAGCTTGGCAGGGGGGGATTCACCCCTCCACTTT. Translated: CASSLAGGDSPLHF.

The rearrangement joins TRBV6-4 to TRBJ1-6, with 8 bases matching TRBD1. Germline CDR1 reads MRHNA; CDR2 reads SNTAGT. The CDR3 contains 15 residues. Trimming at V came to 2 bases and at J to 5 bases, leaving 2 bases not matched to a gene. In DNA form, the CDR3 reads TGTGCCAGCAGTGACGGACAGGGAGATAATTCACCCCTCCACTTT. Translation: CASSDGQGDNSPLHF.

The V call is TRBV2, the J call TRBJ2-7, with 9 nucleotides matching TRBD1. Trimming at V came to 2 bases and at J to 4 bases, leaving 9 bases not matched to a gene. Germline CDR1 reads SNHLY; CDR2 reads FYNNEI. The CDR3 is 16 residues long. The CDR3, as DNA: TGTGCCAGCAGTGAAATCGGGACAGGGCTGTCGTACGAGCAGTACTTC. Translation: CASSEIGTGLSYEQYF.

This chain uses TRBV25-1 with TRBJ1-3; D is ambiguous. The V and J ends lost 7 bases and 4 bases respectively, with 17 bases between them. Germline V gene lookup returns CDR1 MGHDK and CDR2 SYGVNS. The CDR3 contains 15 residues. The CDR3 spells CASMKAGVYGNTIYF. CDR3 DNA: TGTGCCAGCATGAAGGCAGGTGTATACGGAAACACCATATATTTT.

This clonotype was observed at least ten times. This chain uses TRBV3-1 with TRBJ2-2; 8 positions match TRBD2. The V segment lost 1 base and the J segment 0 bases; nucleotides outside the gene matches: 4. The CDR3 extends over 17 amino acids. From germline, CDR1 is LGHDT and CDR2 YNNKEL (reference sequence). The CDR3 spells CASSQGGRGANTGELFF. The DNA of the CDR3 is TGTGCCAGCAGCCAAGGGGGGCGGGGGGCGAACACCGGGGAGCTGTTTTTT.

Judged by abundance, this clonotype is medium-sized (0.01 to 0.1%). The chain joins TRBV7-9 to TRBJ2-7; TRBD2 is a possible D gene (6 bases). CDR1 is SEHNR, CDR2 FQNEAQ, per germline (reference sequence). The CDR3 is 13 residues long. The ends were cut back, 6 bases at V and 5 bases at J, with 14 bases in the middle. The DNA of the CDR3 is TGTGCCAGCAGAAGCCGGGAGTCGGACGAGCAGTACTTC. Translation gives CASRSRESDEQYF.

In this sample, this clonotype turned up many times. The chain recombines TRBV28 with TRBJ2-2; tentatively, D is TRBD2 (6 bases). Germline V gene sequence: CDR1 MDHEN, CDR2 SYDVKM. CDR3 size: 17 residues. Trimming cost V 6 bases and J 4 bases, with 21 bases left between them. The CDR3 loop reads CASSSTAGGWVTGELFF. CDR3 in DNA: TGTGCCAGCAGCTCCACTGCTGGGGGGTGGGTCACCGGGGAGCTGTTTTTT. The variable domain in full, completed from reference TRBV28 and TRBJ2-2, reads DVKVTQSSRYLVKRTGEKVFLECVQDMDHENMFWYRQDPGLGLRLIYFSYDVKMKEKGDIPEGYSVSREKKERFSLILESASTNQTSMYLCASSSTAGGWVTGELFFGEGSRLTVL.

This clonotype occurred once. This sequence joins TRBV12-3 or TRBV12-4 and TRBJ1-6; D is uncertain. The CDR3 has 11 amino acids. V lost 6 bases to trimming and J lost 13 bases, with 10 bases between them. CDR3 coding DNA: TGTGCCAGCAGCTCGGTTGGTCCCCTCCACTTT. It codes for CASSSVGPLHF.

Sample share makes this clonotype medium-sized. The J gene is TRBJ1-3, the V gene TRBV3-2. TRBV3-2 is recorded as a pseudogene. This CDR3 spans 11 amino acids. DNA for the CDR3: TGTGCCAGCAGACAGGGAAACACCATATATTTT. It yields the protein CASRQGNTIYF.

The CDR3 spells CSVSEGANSPLHF. The CDR3 DNA reads as TGCAGCGTTTCTGAGGGCGCAAATTCACCCCTCCACTTT. The rearrangement uses TRBV29-1 and TRBJ1-6; D is uncertain. Germline V gene sequence: CDR1 SQVTM, CDR2 ANQGSEA. This CDR3 has 13 residues. With 5 bases removed from V and 7 bases from J, the gap between germline ends came to 12 bases.

This clonotype is medium-sized. The rearrangement joins TRBV29-1 to TRBJ2-7, with 10 bases that match TRBD1. This CDR3 spans 13 amino acids. The germline V gene encodes CDR1 SQVTM and CDR2 ANQGSEA. V shed 6 bases and J 5 bases; nucleotides not matched to a gene: 7. The CDR3 coding sequence is TGCAGCGTAGAGGGACAGGGGCTCGACGAGCAGTACTTC. Amino acid sequence: CSVEGQGLDEQYF.

The chain couples TRBV7-3 to TRBJ2-3, with TRBD2 matching over 8 bases. Germline lookup yields CDR1 SGHTA and CDR2 FQGTGA. V was clipped by 2 bases and J by 1 base; unmatched bases: 2. This CDR3 is built from 15 residues. CDR3: CASSLFGGGTDTQYF. The CDR3 nucleotides read TGTGCCAGCAGCTTATTCGGGGGGGGCACAGATACGCAGTATTTT.

This clonotype was detected only a few times. V is TRBV12-3 or TRBV12-4 and J is TRBJ2-2, with D hard to call. This CDR3 has 13 residues. V gave up 2 bases and J gave up 4 bases, with 5 bases separating them. This CDR3 reads CASSLRPTGELFF. In nucleotides, the CDR3 is TGTGCCAGCAGTTTACGACCCACCGGGGAGCTGTTTTTT.

This clonotype was recorded at least ten times. Just one base apart from a much larger clone, this may be a read error. Since the CDR3 does not end with the conserved phenylalanine or tryptophan, this likely comes from a read error. This chain joins TRBV10-3 and TRBJ2-7; 8 nucleotides align to TRBD2. The CDR3 has 15 amino acids. Germline CDR1 and CDR2: ENHRY and SYGVKD. Trimming at V came to 2 bases and at J to 4 bases, leaving 7 bases not matched to a gene. The CDR3 bases are TGTGCCATCAGTGAGATAAGCGGGAGAAGGTACGAGCAGTACCTC. It encodes CAISEISGRRYEQYL.

Many counts were recorded for this clonotype. The rearrangement uses TRBV28 and TRBJ2-7; 9 nucleotides match TRBD2. CDR1 is MDHEN and CDR2 is SYDVKM in the germline V gene. CDR3 length equals 15 residues. V shed 4 bases and J 4 bases; nucleotides not matched to a gene: 8. The CDR3 here is CASSSASSGRYEQYF. DNA of the CDR3: TGTGCCAGCAGTTCGGCCTCGAGCGGGAGGTACGAGCAGTACTTC.

This clonotype was picked up a small number of times. This sequence joins TRBV5-1 and TRBJ2-1; D is uncertain. This CDR3 contains 11 residues. V lost 3 bases and J 2 bases, leaving 0 bases between the germline ends. CDR1 and CDR2 (germline): SGHRS, YFSETQ. In nucleotides, the CDR3 is TGCGCCAGCAGCTCCTACAATGAGCAGTTCTTC. This translates into CASSSYNEQFF.

This chain connects TRBV3-1 to TRBJ1-3; D is unresolved. Trimming removed 0 bases from V and 0 bases from J, with 9 bases in between. CDR3 length equals 16 residues. Germline values: CDR1 LGHDT, CDR2 YNNKEL (reference sequence). CDR3 region: CASSQDFFTSGNTIYF. The CDR3, as DNA: TGTGCCAGCAGCCAAGACTTCTTCACCTCTGGAAACACCATATATTTT.

This clonotype has a count of ten or more. J is TRBJ2-2 and V is TRBV6-6, with TRBD2 matching over 8 bases. CDR3 length equals 14 residues. V lost 8 bases and J lost 6; bases outside the gene matches: 8. CDR1 and CDR2 from the germline V gene are MNHNY and SVGAGI (reference sequence). CDR3 loop: CASGRERESGELFF. CDR3 DNA: TGTGCCAGCGGGCGGGAGCGGGAGTCCGGGGAGCTGTTTTTT.

The chain carries TRBV25-1 and TRBJ1-3; D not certain. The CDR3 consists of 13 residues. Germline V gene sequence: CDR1 MGHDK, CDR2 SYGVNS. Trimming pared 5 bases from V and 2 bases from J, leaving 7 bases between. CDR3 in amino acids: CASSLGAGNTIYF. The CDR3 DNA is TGTGCCAGCAGTTTGGGAGCTGGAAACACCATATATTTT.

At least ten counts were recorded for this clonotype. A much larger clone lies a single base off, so this may be a read error. The chain links TRBV6-1 to TRBJ2-5; 8 bases agree with TRBD1. The CDR3 totals 14 residues. V gave up 5 bases and J gave up 1 base; unmatched junction bases: 3. CDR1 is MNHNS and CDR2 is SASEGT in the germline V gene. The CDR3 is CASSQDRAQETQYF. CDR3 sequence (DNA): TGTGCCAGCAGTCAGGACAGGGCCCAAGAGACCCAGTACTTC.